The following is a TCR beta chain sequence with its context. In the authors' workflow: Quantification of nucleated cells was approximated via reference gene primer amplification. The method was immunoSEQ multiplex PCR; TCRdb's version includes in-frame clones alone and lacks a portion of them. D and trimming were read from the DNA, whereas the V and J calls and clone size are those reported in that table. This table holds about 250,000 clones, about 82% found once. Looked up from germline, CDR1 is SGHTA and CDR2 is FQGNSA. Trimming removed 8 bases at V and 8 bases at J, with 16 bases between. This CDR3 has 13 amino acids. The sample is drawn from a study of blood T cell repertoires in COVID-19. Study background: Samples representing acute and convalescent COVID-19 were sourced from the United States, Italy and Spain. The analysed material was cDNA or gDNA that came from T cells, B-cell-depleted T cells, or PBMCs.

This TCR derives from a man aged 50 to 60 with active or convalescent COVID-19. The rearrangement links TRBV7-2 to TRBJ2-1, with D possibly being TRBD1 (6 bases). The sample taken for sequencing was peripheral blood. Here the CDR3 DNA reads TGTGCCAGCGTACTCAGGGGCTCCCATGAGCAGTTCTTC. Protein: CASVLRGSHEQFF.